This T cell receptor (beta chain) came from a study of T cell repertoires in ileal Crohn's disease. CDR3 length: 13 amino acids. Trimming shortened V by 3 bases and J by 8 bases, and 13 bases separated the two germline ends. In germline, CDR1 is SNHLY, CDR2 FYNNEI. As to time point: inflamed ileum from the surgical specimen. Sequencing was performed with immunoSEQ multiplex PCR; in TCRdb, only in-frame clones are kept and a portion is missing. The sample shows about 8,000 clones, 65% to 90% of them seen only once. The chain joins TRBV2 to TRBJ1-2; possibly TRBD1 for D (5 bases). The sample comprised ileal tissue. This clonotype was sampled from an adult with Crohn's disease. The CDR3 nucleotides read TGTGCCAGCAGTGATGTCAGGGCGAGGGGCTACACCTTC. Protein sequence: CASSDVRARGYTF. Using reference TRBV2 and TRBJ1-2 for the parts outside the CDR3, the full variable domain is EPEVTQTPSHQVTQMGQEVILRCVPISNHLYFYWYRQILGQKVEFLVSFYNNEISEKSEIFDDQFSVERPDGSNFTLKIRSTKLEDSAMYFCASSDVRARGYTFGSGTRLTVV.